Below, 20 T cell receptor beta chains from the same sample are listed, as sequenced in a study of T cell repertoires in cytomegalovirus infection. TCRdb re-called the reads through MiXCR, storing one row per CDR3 protein. The data show over 95,000 distinct CDR3 sequences, more than 30% seen once. Their specific antigens are unknown. This specimen consisted of CD8+ T cells from cultured PBMCs, obtained from culture after CMV antigen stimulation. These TCRs come from a human donor in good health (CMV status not recorded). Some clones in this sample may be carry-over from other donors' samples.

This clonotype was seen more than once but under ten times. The chain employs TRBV7-9 and TRBJ2-3; D is unresolved. CDR3 length: 13 amino acids. The germline V gene encodes CDR1 SEHNR and CDR2 FQNEAQ (reference sequence). Trimming removed 7 bases at V and 5 bases at J, with 13 bases between. CDR3 nucleotide sequence: TGTGCCAGCACCCCTGGGGTGCTAGATACGCAGTATTTT. Encoded protein: CASTPGVLDTQYF. Using reference TRBV7-9 and TRBJ2-3 for the parts outside the CDR3, the full variable domain is DTGVSQNPRHKITKRGQNVTFRCDPISEHNRLYWYRQTLGQGPEFLTYFQNEAQLEKSRLLSDRFSAERPKGSFSTLEIQRTEQGDSAMYLCASTPGVLDTQYFGPGTRLTVL.

The chain links TRBV7-6 to TRBJ1-4, with D possibly TRBD1 on 5 matching bases. The germline V and J ends were trimmed by 4 bases and 3 bases, with 12 bases remaining between them. Germline CDR1 is SGHVS and CDR2 is FNYEAQ. CDR3 length: 15 amino acids. The CDR3 DNA sequence: TGTGCCAGCAGCTCAGGGACGGGGGCTAATGAAAAACTGTTTTTT. It translates to CASSSGTGANEKLFF.

J is TRBJ1-2 and V is TRBV6-1; 8 bases map to TRBD1. Unmatched junction bases numbered 16, after V lost 5 bases and J lost 8 bases. Germline-derived CDR1 and CDR2 are MNHNS and SASEGT. CDR3 length: 16 residues. The CDR3 loop reads CASSPARDRRGLGYTF. In DNA form, the CDR3 reads TGTGCCAGCAGTCCAGCACGGGACAGGCGGGGCTTGGGCTACACCTTC.

This clonotype was seen a few times. The chain combines TRBV6-5 with TRBJ2-2; TRBD2 might be the D (5 bases). CDR3 length: 14 amino acids. Looked up from germline, CDR1 is MNHEY and CDR2 is SVGAGI. Trimming took off 0 bases at V and 6 bases at J, with 8 bases between the two ends. The CDR3 coding sequence is TGTGCCAGCAGTTACTCAACAGCGGCCGGGGAGCTGTTTTTT. This encodes CASSYSTAAGELFF.

J is TRBJ2-1 and V is TRBV11-2; 10 bases are shared with TRBD2. V lost 2 bases and J lost 7; bases outside the gene matches: 5. The germline V gene has CDR1 SGHAT and CDR2 FQNNGV. The CDR3 runs to 15 residues. The CDR3 region has the DNA TGTGCCAGCAGCTTAATGTCTAGCGGGGGAAATGAGCAGTTCTTC. As protein: CASSLMSSGGNEQFF. The variable domain in full, completed from reference TRBV11-2 and TRBJ2-1, reads EAGVAQSPRYKIIEKRQSVAFWCNPISGHATLYWYQQILGQGPKLLIQFQNNGVVDDSQLPKDRFSAERLKGVDSTLKIQPAKLEDSAVYLCASSLMSSGGNEQFFGPGTRLTVL.

This clonotype has a count of ten or more. The rearrangement links TRBV4-1 to TRBJ2-1; no clear D. CDR3 size: 15 residues. Per germline, CDR1 MGHRA and CDR2 YSYEKL. Trimming removed 4 bases from V and 0 bases from J, with 10 bases in between. The CDR3 loop reads CASSLRQSSYNEQFF. The CDR3, as DNA: TGCGCCAGCAGCCTTAGACAAAGCTCCTACAATGAGCAGTTCTTC.

As for this clonotype: Given the absence of the conserved phenylalanine or tryptophan at the CDR3 end, a read error is likely. The V gene is TRBV12-3 or TRBV12-4, the J gene TRBJ2-7; D may be TRBD1 (6 bases). V was pared by 5 bases and J by 3 bases, with 17 bases between. This CDR3 region has 15 residues. The chain's CDR3 is CASSTRRDTVYEQYL. Here the CDR3 DNA reads TGTGCCAGCAGTACGCGCCGGGACACAGTCTACGAGCAGTACCTC.

The CDR3 DNA reads as TGTGCCAGCAGAGCTATCACCGGACAGGGATCAGATCTAGCCAAAAACATTCAGTACTTC. It specifies CASRAITGQGSDLAKNIQYF. The V gene is TRBV27, the J gene TRBJ2-4; 8 positions match TRBD1. The germline V gene encodes CDR1 MNHEY and CDR2 SMNVEV (reference sequence). J gave up 0 bases and V 6 bases, and 19 bases lay outside the gene matches. This CDR3 region has 20 residues.

The rearrangement uses TRBV5-6 and TRBJ2-5, with 9 bases lining up with TRBD1. The CDR3 totals 15 residues. V was pared by 3 bases and J by 2 bases, with 5 bases of the junction left unmatched. Germline V gives CDR1 SGHDT, CDR2 YYEEEE. This CDR3 reads CASSSTGTGQETQYF. The DNA of the CDR3 is TGTGCCAGCAGCTCCACCGGGACAGGGCAAGAGACCCAGTACTTC.

This clonotype was found once. The rearrangement uses TRBV5-5 and TRBJ1-5; D not resolved. V lost 0 bases, J lost 5 bases, and 12 bases lay in between. The germline CDR1 and CDR2 sequences are SGHKS and YYEKEE (reference sequence). This CDR3 region has 15 residues. CDR3 coding DNA: TGTGCCAGCAGCTTGGGGGTCGGTGGCGATCAGCCCCAGCATTTT. Translating it yields CASSLGVGGDQPQHF.

This clonotype turned up a few times. The chain employs TRBV4-2 and TRBJ2-7; unclear D gene. The germline V gene encodes CDR1 LGHNA and CDR2 YNFKEQ. Trimming removed 0 bases from V and 0 bases from J, with 12 bases in between. The CDR3 loop spans 16 amino acids. CDR3 in amino acids: CASSQEDRTVSYEQYF. The DNA for the CDR3 is TGTGCCAGCAGCCAAGAGGACCGGACCGTCTCCTACGAGCAGTACTTC.

The CDR3 bases are TGTGCCAGCAGCCCGACCGGGGAGCTGTTTTTT. Its translation is CASSPTGELFF. The chain combines TRBV6-2 or TRBV6-3 with TRBJ2-2; D uncertain. In germline, CDR1 is MNHEY, CDR2 SVGEGT. V lost 6 bases and J 5 bases, leaving 4 bases between the germline ends. The CDR3 length is 11 residues.

V and J are TRBV6-6 and TRBJ1-4; possible D gene TRBD1, 6 bases. This CDR3 comprises 16 residues. Trimming shortened V by 0 bases and J by 3 bases, and 11 bases separated the two germline ends. Germline V gene lookup returns CDR1 MNHNY and CDR2 SVGAGI (reference sequence). The CDR3 sequence: CASSYSGARPNEKLFF. CDR3 coding DNA: TGTGCCAGCAGTTACTCGGGGGCTCGGCCTAATGAAAAACTGTTTTTT.

The V gene is TRBV6-5, the J gene TRBJ2-3, with D possibly being TRBD2 (6 bases). This CDR3 is built from 16 residues. Germline V gives CDR1 MNHEY, CDR2 SVGAGI. Trimming left V 2 bases short and J 6 bases short, with 18 bases between. The CDR3 DNA follows: TGTGCCAGCAGTTACCGCCAAGCGGGCGAGGCGGATACGCAGTATTTT. Translation gives CASSYRQAGEADTQYF.

The chain recombines TRBV5-1 with TRBJ1-4; D is perhaps TRBD1 (6 bases). The germline CDR1 and CDR2 sequences are SGHRS and YFSETQ. The CDR3 totals 15 residues. V dropped 1 base and J dropped 8 bases, with 15 bases sitting between them. The CDR3, as DNA: TGCGCCAGCAGCTTGCTGGGGGGCTCTTTGGAAAAACTGTTTTTT. It encodes CASSLLGGSLEKLFF.

This clonotype was counted ten times or more. The rearrangement links TRBV12-3 or TRBV12-4 to TRBJ1-4, with unresolved D. V lost 3 bases and J 9 bases, leaving 17 bases between the germline ends. The CDR3 is 15 amino acids. For the CDR3, the DNA is TGTGCCAGCAGTTTTTCTTGGACTGTGGAAAAAAAACTGTTTTTT. Translating gives CASSFSWTVEKKLFF.

This chain connects TRBV4-3 to TRBJ2-1, with 12 bases matching TRBD2. V shed 3 bases, J shed 8 bases, and the junction held 8 bases outside the gene matches. The CDR3 covers 16 residues. Germline CDR1 is LGHNA and CDR2 is YSLEER. The CDR3: CASSQAGTSGLDEQFF. DNA of the CDR3: TGCGCCAGCAGCCAGGCCGGGACTAGCGGGTTGGATGAGCAGTTCTTC.

This clonotype was counted ten times or more. This chain connects TRBV7-2 to TRBJ2-3; 11 bases line up with TRBD2. The CDR3 has 15 residues. Germline-derived CDR1 and CDR2 are SGHTA and FQGNSA. Trimming at V came to 5 bases and at J to 4 bases, leaving 5 bases not matched to a gene. CDR3 protein: CASSLSGGASDTQYF. DNA for the CDR3: TGTGCCAGCAGCCTTAGCGGGGGGGCCTCAGATACGCAGTATTTT.

This clonotype was counted a few times. V and J are TRBV19 and TRBJ2-1, with TRBD2 as a possible D gene (6 bases). Germline V gene data show CDR1 as LNHDA and CDR2 as SQIVND (reference sequence). This CDR3 has 16 amino acids. V was pared by 0 bases and J by 3 bases, with 12 bases between. CDR3 sequence reads: CASSIETGGSYNEQFF. The CDR3 nucleotides read TGTGCCAGTAGTATAGAAACCGGAGGGAGCTACAATGAGCAGTTCTTC.

The rearrangement uses TRBV20-1 and TRBJ2-7; 11 bases match TRBD1. There are 14 residues in the CDR3. CDR1 is DFQATT, CDR2 SNEGSKA, per germline (reference sequence). Trimming cost V 0 bases and J 5 bases; bases outside gene matches: 3. As DNA, the CDR3 is TGCAGTGCTAGAGAGGACAGGGGGCGAGACGAGCAGTACTTC. This translates into CSAREDRGRDEQYF.